This T cell receptor beta chain was captured in a study of regulatory T cells in long-lasting Graves disease. Sample time point: newly diagnosed GD, antithyroid drugs for less than 3 months. PBMCs were the source of the RNA used for TCR sequencing. Those enrolled as patients came out of an endocrinology department in Xi'an, China. Relying on iRepertoire HTBI primers and Arm-PCR of CDR3 regions, the team built TCR beta libraries. TCRdb processed the multiplex PCR reads anew with MiXCR; each CDR3 protein has one entry. The profile shows 400,000 to 500,000 distinct CDR3 sequences, roughly 15% of them singletons. In the case of this clonotype: The junction departs from the called germline gene at one end, perhaps through a read error.

Germline V gene lookup returns CDR1 MNHNS and CDR2 SASEGT. The CDR3 covers 12 residues. These data were also reused for a study on T cells in Graves' hyperthyroidism and ophthalmopathy.

V is TRBV6-1 and J is TRBJ1-1, with D unclear. The starting material was peripheral blood mononuclear cells (PBMCs), obtained at new diagnosis, from a patient treated with antithyroid drugs. The receptor was derived from a woman in her thirties with Graves disease. The DNA for the CDR3 is TGTGCCAGTAGCCCTAGGGATCCTGAAGCTCTCTTT. Translation gives CASSPRDPEALF.